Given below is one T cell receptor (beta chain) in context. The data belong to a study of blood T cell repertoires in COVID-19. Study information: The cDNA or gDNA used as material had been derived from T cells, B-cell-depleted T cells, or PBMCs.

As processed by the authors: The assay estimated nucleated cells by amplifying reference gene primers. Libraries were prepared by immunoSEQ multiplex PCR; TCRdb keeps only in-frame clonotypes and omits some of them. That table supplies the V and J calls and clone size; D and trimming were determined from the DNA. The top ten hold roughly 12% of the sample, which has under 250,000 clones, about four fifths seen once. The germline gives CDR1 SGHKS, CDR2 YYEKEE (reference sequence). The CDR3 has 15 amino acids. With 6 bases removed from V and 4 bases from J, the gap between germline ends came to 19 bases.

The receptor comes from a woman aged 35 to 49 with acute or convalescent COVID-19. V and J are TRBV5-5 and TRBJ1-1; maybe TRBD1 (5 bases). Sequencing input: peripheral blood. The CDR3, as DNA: TGTGCCAGCACCGGGGGAGAGGTGAGGAGCACTGAAGCTTTCTTT. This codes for CASTGGEVRSTEAFF.